These 8 T cell receptor beta chains were sequenced from one sample in a study of OX40 agonist ivuxolimab in advanced cancers. Assay used: immunoSEQ multiplex PCR; TCRdb lists only in-frame clones, some missing. The sample has around 83,000 clones, 91% seen once. Material: CD4+ or CD8+ T cells sorted from blood, obtained in a trial of the OX40 agonist ivuxolimab. These receptors all stem from an adult with an advanced solid tumor such as melanoma, head and neck, liver or kidney cancer.

The chain uses TRBV7-2 and TRBJ2-5; 8 bases fit TRBD2. Germline CDR1 and CDR2: SGHTA and FQGNSA. J gave up 5 bases and V 5 bases, and 10 bases lay outside the gene matches. This CDR3 contains 15 residues. The CDR3 loop reads CASSPGGLAKETQYF. CDR3 DNA: TGTGCCAGCAGCCCGGGGGGGTTAGCGAAGGAGACCCAGTACTTC.

The chain carries TRBV10-2 and TRBJ2-7; TRBD1 or TRBD2 may be the D gene (6 bases each). Germline V gives CDR1 WSHSY, CDR2 SAAADI. Trimming pared 7 bases from V and 7 bases from J, leaving 23 bases between. This CDR3 has 15 amino acids. CDR3 region: CASTPDRGAAKEQYF. Here the CDR3 DNA reads TGCGCCAGCACTCCTGATAGGGGGGCAGCGAAAGAGCAGTACTTC.

The chain uses TRBV10-1 and TRBJ2-7; D remains unclear. The CDR3 contains 14 residues. Per germline, CDR1 WNHNN and CDR2 SYGVQD (reference sequence). V was clipped by 0 bases and J by 2 bases, with 8 bases between them. DNA for the CDR3: TGCGCCAGCAGTGAGTCGGGCAAGCCCTACGAGCAGTACTTC. Amino acid sequence: CASSESGKPYEQYF.

The J gene is TRBJ1-1, the V gene TRBV14; D unresolved. The ends were cut back, 2 bases at V and 6 bases at J, with 7 bases in the middle. CDR1 is SGHDN and CDR2 is FVKESK in the germline V gene. The CDR3 sequence is 12 residues long. CDR3 in amino acids: CASSQYLSEAFF. The DNA for the CDR3 is TGTGCCAGCAGCCAATACCTTTCTGAAGCTTTCTTT.

This rearrangement joins TRBV9 to TRBJ2-2, with D maybe TRBD2 (7 bases). The CDR3 consists of 15 residues. V dropped 3 bases and J dropped 5 bases, with 14 bases sitting between them. Germline loops: CDR1 SGDLS, CDR2 YYNGEE. This CDR3 is CASSAGGAGTGELFF. Written as DNA, the CDR3 is TGTGCCAGCAGCGCTGGGGGGGCCGGAACCGGGGAGCTGTTTTTT.

This chain joins TRBV28 and TRBJ2-5; D is ambiguous. CDR1 and CDR2 from the germline V gene are MDHEN and SYDVKM. The CDR3 is 12 residues long. V was shortened by 4 bases and J by 3 bases, with 6 bases between the two germline ends. CDR3 bases: TGTGCCAGCAGTTCGTATAAAGAGACCCAGTACTTC. As protein: CASSSYKETQYF.

The rearrangement uses TRBV28 and TRBJ1-3, with D possibly TRBD1 on 6 matching bases. This CDR3 comprises 13 residues. The V gene lost 6 bases and the J gene lost 2 bases, with 8 bases spanning the gap. Germline loops: CDR1 MDHEN, CDR2 SYDVKM. CDR3 loop: CASSWTAGNTIYF. The CDR3 DNA follows: TGTGCCAGCAGCTGGACAGCTGGAAACACCATATATTTT.

The V gene is TRBV6-1, the J gene TRBJ2-5; 7 positions match TRBD1. TRBJ2-7 matches the DNA end more closely, so the J call is doubtful. CDR1 and CDR2 (germline): MNHNS, SASEGT. CDR3 length: 16 residues. The DNA for the CDR3 is TGTGCCAGCAGTGACGGCCAGGACAGGTGGTCCTACGAGCAGTACTTC. This codes for CASSDGQDRWSYEQYF.